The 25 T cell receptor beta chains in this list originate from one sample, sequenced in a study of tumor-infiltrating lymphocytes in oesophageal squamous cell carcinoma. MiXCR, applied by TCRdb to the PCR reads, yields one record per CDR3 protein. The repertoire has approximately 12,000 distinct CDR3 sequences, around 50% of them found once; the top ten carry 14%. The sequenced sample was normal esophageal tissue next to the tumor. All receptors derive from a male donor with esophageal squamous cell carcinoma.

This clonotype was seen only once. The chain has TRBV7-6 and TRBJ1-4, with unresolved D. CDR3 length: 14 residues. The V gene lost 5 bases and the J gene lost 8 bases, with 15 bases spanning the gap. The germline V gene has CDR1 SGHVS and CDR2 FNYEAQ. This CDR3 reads CASSPTPKNEKLFF. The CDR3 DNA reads TGTGCCAGCAGCCCCACCCCCAAAAACGAAAAACTGTTTTTT.

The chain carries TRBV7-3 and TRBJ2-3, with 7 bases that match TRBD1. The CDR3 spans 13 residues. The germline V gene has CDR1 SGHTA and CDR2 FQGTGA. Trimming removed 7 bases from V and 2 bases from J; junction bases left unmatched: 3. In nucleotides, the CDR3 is TGTGCCAGCAAGGACAGGAACACAGATACGCAGTATTTT. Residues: CASKDRNTDTQYF.

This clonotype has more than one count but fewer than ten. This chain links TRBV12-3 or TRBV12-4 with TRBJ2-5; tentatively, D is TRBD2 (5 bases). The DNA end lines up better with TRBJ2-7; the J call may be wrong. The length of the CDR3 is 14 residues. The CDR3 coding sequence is TGTGCCAGCAGTTTAGCGACCGCGGGCTACGAGCAGTACTTC. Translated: CASSLATAGYEQYF.

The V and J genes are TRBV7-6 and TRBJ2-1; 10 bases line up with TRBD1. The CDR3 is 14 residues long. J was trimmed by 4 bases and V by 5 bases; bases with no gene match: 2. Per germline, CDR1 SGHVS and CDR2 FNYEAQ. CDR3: CASSTGQGYNEQFF. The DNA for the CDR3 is TGTGCCAGCAGCACGGGACAGGGGTACAATGAGCAGTTCTTC.

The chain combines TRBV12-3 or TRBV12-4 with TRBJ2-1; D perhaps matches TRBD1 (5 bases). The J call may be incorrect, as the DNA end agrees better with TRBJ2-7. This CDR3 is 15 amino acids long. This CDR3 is CASSLVQGVSYEQYF. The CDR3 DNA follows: TGTGCCAGCAGTTTGGTTCAGGGCGTTTCCTACGAGCAGTACTTC.

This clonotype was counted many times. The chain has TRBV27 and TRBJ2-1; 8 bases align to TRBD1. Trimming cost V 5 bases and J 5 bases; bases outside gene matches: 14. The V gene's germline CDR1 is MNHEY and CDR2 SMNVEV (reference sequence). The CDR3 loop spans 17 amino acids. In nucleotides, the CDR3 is TGTGCCAGCAGTCTGGGGGACAGGCCGGGAATCAACAATGAGCAGTTCTTC. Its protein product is CASSLGDRPGINNEQFF.

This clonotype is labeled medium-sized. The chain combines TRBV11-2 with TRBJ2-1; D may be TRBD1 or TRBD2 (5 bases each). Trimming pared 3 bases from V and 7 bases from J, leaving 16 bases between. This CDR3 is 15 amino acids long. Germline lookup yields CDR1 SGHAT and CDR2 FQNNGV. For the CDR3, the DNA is TGTGCCAGCAGCTTTAGACGGGGCTTATTGAATGAGCAGTTCTTC. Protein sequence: CASSFRRGLLNEQFF.

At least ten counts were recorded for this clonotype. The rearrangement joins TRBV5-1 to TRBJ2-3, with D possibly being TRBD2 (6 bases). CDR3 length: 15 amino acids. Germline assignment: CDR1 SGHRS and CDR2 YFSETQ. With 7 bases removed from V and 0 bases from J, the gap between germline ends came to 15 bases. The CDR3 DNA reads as TGCGCCAGCGGGTCGGGGGACCTTAGCACAGATACGCAGTATTTT. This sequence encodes CASGSGDLSTDTQYF.

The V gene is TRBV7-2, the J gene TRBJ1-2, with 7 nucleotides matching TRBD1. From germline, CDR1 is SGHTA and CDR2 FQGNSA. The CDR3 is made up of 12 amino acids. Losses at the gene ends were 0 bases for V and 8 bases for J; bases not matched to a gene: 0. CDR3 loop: CASSLADRGYTF. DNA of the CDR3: TGTGCCAGCAGCTTAGCGGACAGGGGCTACACCTTC.

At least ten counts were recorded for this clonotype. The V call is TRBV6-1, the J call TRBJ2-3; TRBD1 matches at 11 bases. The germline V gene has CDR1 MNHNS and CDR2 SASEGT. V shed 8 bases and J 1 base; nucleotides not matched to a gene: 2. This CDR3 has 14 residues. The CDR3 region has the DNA TGTGCCAGCCGGACAGGGGGCGGCACAGATACGCAGTATTTT. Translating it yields CASRTGGGTDTQYF.

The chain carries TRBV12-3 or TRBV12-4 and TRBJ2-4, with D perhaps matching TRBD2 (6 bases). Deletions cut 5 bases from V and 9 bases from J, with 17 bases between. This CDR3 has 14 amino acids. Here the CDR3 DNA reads TGTGCCAGCAGTCCCGCGGGGTACGGAAGCATTCAGTACTTC. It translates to CASSPAGYGSIQYF.

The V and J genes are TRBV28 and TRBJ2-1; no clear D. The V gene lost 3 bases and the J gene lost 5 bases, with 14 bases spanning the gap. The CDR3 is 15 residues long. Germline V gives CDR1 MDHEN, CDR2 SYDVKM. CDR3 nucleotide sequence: TGTGCCAGCAGTTTGGCCGGACGGACCGACAATGAGCAGTTCTTC. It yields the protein CASSLAGRTDNEQFF.

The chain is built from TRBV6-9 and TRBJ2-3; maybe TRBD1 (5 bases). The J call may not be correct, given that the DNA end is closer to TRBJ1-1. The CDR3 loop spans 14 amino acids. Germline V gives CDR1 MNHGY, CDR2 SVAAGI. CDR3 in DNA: TGTGCCAGCAGTTACGGGCAGGGTCCACACCCAGCTTTCTTT. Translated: CASSYGQGPHPAFF.

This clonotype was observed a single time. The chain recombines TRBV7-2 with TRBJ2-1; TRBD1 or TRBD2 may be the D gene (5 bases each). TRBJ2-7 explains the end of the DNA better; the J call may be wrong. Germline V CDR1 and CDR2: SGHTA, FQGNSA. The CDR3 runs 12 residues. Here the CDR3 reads CASREEERGQYF. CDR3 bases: TGTGCCAGCAGGGAGGAGGAAAGGGGACAGTACTTC.

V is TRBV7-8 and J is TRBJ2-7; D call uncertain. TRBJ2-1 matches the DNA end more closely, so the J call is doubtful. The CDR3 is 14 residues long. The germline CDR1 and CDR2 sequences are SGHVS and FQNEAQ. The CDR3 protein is CASSPRDNSYEQFF. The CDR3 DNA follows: TGTGCCAGCAGCCCACGTGACAATTCCTACGAGCAGTTCTTC.

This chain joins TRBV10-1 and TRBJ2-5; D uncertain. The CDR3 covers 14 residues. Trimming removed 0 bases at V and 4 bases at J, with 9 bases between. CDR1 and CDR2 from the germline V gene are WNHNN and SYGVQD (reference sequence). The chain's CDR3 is CASSESSHGETQYF. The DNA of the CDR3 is TGCGCCAGCAGTGAGTCGTCCCACGGAGAGACCCAGTACTTC.

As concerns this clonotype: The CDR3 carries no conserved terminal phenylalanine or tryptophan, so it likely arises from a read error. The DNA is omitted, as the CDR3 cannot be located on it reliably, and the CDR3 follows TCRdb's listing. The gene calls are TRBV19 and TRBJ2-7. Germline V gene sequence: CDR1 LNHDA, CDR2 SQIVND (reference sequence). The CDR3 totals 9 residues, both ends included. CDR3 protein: CASSIRLLM.

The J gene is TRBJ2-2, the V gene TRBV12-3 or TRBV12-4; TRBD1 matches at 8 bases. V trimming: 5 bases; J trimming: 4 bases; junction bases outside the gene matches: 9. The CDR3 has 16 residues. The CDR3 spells CASSDHRGASTGELFF. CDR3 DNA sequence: TGTGCCAGCAGTGACCACAGGGGGGCGTCCACCGGGGAGCTGTTTTTT.

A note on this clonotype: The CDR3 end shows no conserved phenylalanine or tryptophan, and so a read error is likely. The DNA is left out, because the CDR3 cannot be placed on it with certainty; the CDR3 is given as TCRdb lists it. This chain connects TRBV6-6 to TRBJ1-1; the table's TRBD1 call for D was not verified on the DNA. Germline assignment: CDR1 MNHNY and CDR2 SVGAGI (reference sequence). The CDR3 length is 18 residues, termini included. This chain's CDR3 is CASSERRVDRTMSSSSGQ.

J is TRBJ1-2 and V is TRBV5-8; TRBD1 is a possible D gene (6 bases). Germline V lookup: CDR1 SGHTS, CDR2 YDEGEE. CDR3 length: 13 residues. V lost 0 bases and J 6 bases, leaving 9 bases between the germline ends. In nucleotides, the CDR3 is TGTGCCAGCAGCTTGGAGCCAGGGGATGGCTACACCTTC. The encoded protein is CASSLEPGDGYTF.

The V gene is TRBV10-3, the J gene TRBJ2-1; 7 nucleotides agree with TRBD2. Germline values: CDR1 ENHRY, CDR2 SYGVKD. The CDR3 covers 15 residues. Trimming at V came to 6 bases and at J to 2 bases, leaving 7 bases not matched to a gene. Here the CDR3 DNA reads TGTGCCATCAGCGTCGGGGGGATTACCTACAATGAGCAGTTCTTC. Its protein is CAISVGGITYNEQFF.

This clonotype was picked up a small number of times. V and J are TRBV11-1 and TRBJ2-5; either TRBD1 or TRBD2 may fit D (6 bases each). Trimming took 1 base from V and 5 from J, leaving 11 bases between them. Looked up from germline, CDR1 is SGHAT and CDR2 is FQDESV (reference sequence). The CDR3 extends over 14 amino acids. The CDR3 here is CASSLGGAGETQYF. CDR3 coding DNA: TGTGCCAGCAGCTTAGGGGGGGCTGGGGAGACCCAGTACTTC.

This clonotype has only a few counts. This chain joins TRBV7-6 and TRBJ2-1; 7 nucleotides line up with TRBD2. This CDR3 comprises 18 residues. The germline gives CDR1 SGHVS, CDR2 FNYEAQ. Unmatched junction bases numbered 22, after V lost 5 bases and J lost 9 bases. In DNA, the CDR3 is TGTGCCAGCAGCCCCACTCGGGGGGACTACGGTCCGGGTGGTGAGCAGTTCTTC. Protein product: CASSPTRGDYGPGGEQFF.

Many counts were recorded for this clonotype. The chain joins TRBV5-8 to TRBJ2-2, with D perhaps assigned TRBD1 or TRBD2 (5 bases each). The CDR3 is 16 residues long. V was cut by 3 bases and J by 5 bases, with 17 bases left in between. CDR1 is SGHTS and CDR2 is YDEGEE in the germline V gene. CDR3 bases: TGTGCCAGCAGCTCAGATCCGGGACCTCAAACCGGGGAGCTGTTTTTT. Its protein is CASSSDPGPQTGELFF. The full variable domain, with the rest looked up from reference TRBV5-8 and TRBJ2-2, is EAGVTQSPTHLIKTRGQQATLRCSPISGHTSVYWYQQALGLGLQFLLWYDEGEERNRGNFPPRFSGRQFPNYSSELNVNALELEDSALYLCASSSDPGPQTGELFFGEGSRLTVL.

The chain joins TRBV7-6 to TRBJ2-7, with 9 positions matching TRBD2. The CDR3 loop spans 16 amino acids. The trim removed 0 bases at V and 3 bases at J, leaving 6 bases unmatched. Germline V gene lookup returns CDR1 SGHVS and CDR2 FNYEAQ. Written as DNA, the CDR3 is TGTGCCAGCAGCTTAGCGTCTAGCGGGAAACTCTACGAGCAGTACTTC. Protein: CASSLASSGKLYEQYF. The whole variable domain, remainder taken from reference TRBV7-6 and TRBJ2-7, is GAGVSQSPRYKVTKRGQDVALRCDPISGHVSLYWYRQALGQGPEFLTYFNYEAQQDKSGLPNDRFSAERPEGSISTLTIQRTEQRDSAMYRCASSLASSGKLYEQYFGPGTRLTVT.